These 9 T cell receptor beta chains were all obtained from the same sample, sequenced in a study of T cell changes during pregnancy in multiple sclerosis. Only in-frame clones appear in the TCRdb table, and some are missing; sequencing was by immunoSEQ multiplex PCR. The table records over 50,000 clones, under 95% of them present only once. The sample was peripheral blood, taken in the third trimester of pregnancy. The origin of the receptors is a female donor in good health, enrolled as a control in a pregnancy study.

This chain uses TRBV7-8 with TRBJ2-1; D call uncertain. The germline V gene encodes CDR1 SGHVS and CDR2 FQNEAQ. This CDR3 comprises 15 residues. Trimming pared 0 bases from V and 4 bases from J, leaving 10 bases between. The CDR3 region is CASSLAVRPYNEQFF. CDR3 bases: TGTGCCAGCAGCTTAGCGGTCAGGCCGTACAATGAGCAGTTCTTC.

A single count supports this clone. The chain links TRBV9 to TRBJ1-4; tentatively, D is TRBD1 (5 bases). Germline V CDR1 and CDR2: SGDLS, YYNGEE. The germline V and J ends were trimmed by 2 bases and 4 bases, with 12 bases remaining between them. This CDR3 is built from 15 residues. CDR3 DNA: TGTGCCAGCAGCGTGGCGGGACGGCTTAATGAAAAACTGTTTTTT. Translation gives CASSVAGRLNEKLFF.

V usage is TRBV15 and J usage is TRBJ2-3; TRBD2 agrees at 8 bases. From germline, CDR1 is LNHNV and CDR2 YYDKDF (reference sequence). The CDR3 consists of 16 residues. With 0 bases clipped from V and 3 bases from J, the junction kept 5 bases outside the gene matches. The CDR3 region is CATSRDLGGGTDTQYF. The CDR3 nucleotides read TGTGCCACCAGCAGAGATCTGGGCGGGGGGACAGATACGCAGTATTTT.

The J gene is TRBJ2-2, the V gene TRBV4-3, with TRBD2 matching 7 bases. V lost 3 bases and J lost 7; bases outside the gene matches: 2. This CDR3 comprises 13 residues. Per the germline V gene, CDR1 is LGHNA and CDR2 is YSLEER. Here the CDR3 DNA reads TGCGCCAGCAGCCATCGGGGGGTCGGGGAGCTGTTTTTT. It yields the protein CASSHRGVGELFF.

The chain uses TRBV19 and TRBJ1-1, with TRBD1 as a possible D gene (6 bases). The CDR3 consists of 13 residues. Germline CDR1 is LNHDA and CDR2 is SQIVND (reference sequence). V was pared by 5 bases and J by 5 bases, with 12 bases between. CDR3 protein: CASSQRGGTEAFF. As DNA, the CDR3 is TGTGCCAGTAGTCAGAGGGGGGGGACTGAAGCTTTCTTT.

The rearrangement uses TRBV6-5 and TRBJ1-1; D possibly corresponds to TRBD1 (5 bases). From germline, CDR1 is MNHEY and CDR2 SVGAGI. V gave up 5 bases and J gave up 1 base, with 14 bases separating them. The CDR3 runs 15 residues. CDR3 bases: TGTGCCAGCAGTAGAACTATTACAGGGAACACTGAAGCTTTCTTT. It encodes CASSRTITGNTEAFF.

The chain couples TRBV7-2 to TRBJ2-1; the D gene is possibly TRBD2 (7 bases). The CDR3 is 17 residues long. Germline CDR1 SGHTA, CDR2 FQGNSA. Between the trimmed V and J ends, which lost 5 bases and 0 bases, there was a span of 17 bases. CDR3 residues: CASSRKGGPSSYNEQFF. The CDR3 DNA is TGTGCCAGCAGCCGGAAGGGGGGGCCGAGCTCCTACAATGAGCAGTTCTTC. Drawing the rest from reference TRBV7-2 and TRBJ2-1, the complete variable domain is GAGVSQSPSNKVTEKGKDVELRCDPISGHTALYWYRQSLGQGLEFLIYFQGNSAPDKSGLPSDRFSAERTGGSVSTLTIQRTQQEDSAVYLCASSRKGGPSSYNEQFFGPGTRLTVL.

V and J are TRBV30 and TRBJ1-4, with D maybe TRBD1 (5 bases). V lost 5 bases, J lost 8 bases, and 15 bases lay in between. CDR1 is GTSNPN, CDR2 SVGIG, per germline (reference sequence). This CDR3 contains 13 residues. CDR3 region: CAWGAGSREKLFF. DNA for the CDR3: TGTGCCTGGGGAGCAGGGTCTCGGGAAAAACTGTTTTTT.

V gene TRBV6-6 combines with J gene TRBJ1-4; 7 bases match TRBD1. V shed 6 bases, J shed 6 bases, and the junction held 10 bases outside the gene matches. The V gene's germline CDR1 is MNHNY and CDR2 SVGAGI (reference sequence). The CDR3 is made up of 15 amino acids. The CDR3 nucleotides are TGTGCCAGCAGGAGAGGACAGGAGATATATGAAAAACTGTTTTTT. Its translation: CASRRGQEIYEKLFF.